The 15 T cell receptor beta chains below all came from one sample that was sequenced in a study of T cell responses to AZD1222 COVID-19 vaccine. Measured with immunoSEQ multiplex PCR; TCRdb has only the in-frame clones, and not every one. The repertoire holds approximately 100,000 clones, roughly nine tenths seen once, with 1% to 1.5% in the top ten. Sequenced here: peripheral blood, sampled on day 0 of AZD1222 vaccination. These receptors all come from an adult in good health.

The chain employs TRBV5-5 and TRBJ1-5; 7 bases align to TRBD1. This CDR3 is built from 14 residues. Looked up from germline, CDR1 is SGHKS and CDR2 is YYEKEE (reference sequence). Trimming took 4 bases from V and 3 from J; bases not matched to a gene: 4. CDR3 region: CASSPQGTNQPQHF. CDR3 bases: TGTGCCAGCAGCCCACAGGGGACCAATCAGCCCCAGCATTTT.

J is TRBJ1-2 and V is TRBV5-1; 8 nucleotides agree with TRBD1. This CDR3 has 13 amino acids. V dropped 3 bases and J dropped 5; count of bases not matched to a gene: 3. The V gene's germline CDR1 is SGHRS and CDR2 YFSETQ. This CDR3 is CASSSRTGYGYTF. CDR3 coding DNA: TGCGCCAGCAGCTCACGGACAGGGTATGGCTACACCTTC.

Here the CDR3 DNA reads TGTGCCAGCAGCTTGGCCCTCGGGACAGCAGAGACCCAGTACTTC. The encoded protein is CASSLALGTAETQYF. The rearrangement joins TRBV5-6 to TRBJ2-5; 7 bases are shared with TRBD1. In germline, CDR1 is SGHDT, CDR2 YYEEEE. V gave up 0 bases and J gave up 4 bases; unmatched junction bases: 6. The CDR3 is 15 residues long. The full variable domain, completed using reference TRBV5-6 and TRBJ2-5, is DAGVTQSPTHLIKTRGQQVTLRCSPKSGHDTVSWYQQALGQGPQFIFQYYEEEERQRGNFPDRFSGHQFPNYSSELNVNALLLGDSALYLCASSLALGTAETQYFGPGTRLLVL.

Only a few counts were recorded for this clone. The chain is built from TRBV19 and TRBJ1-5, with 9 bases that match TRBD1. CDR1 is LNHDA, CDR2 SQIVND, per germline (reference sequence). The length of the CDR3 is 15 residues. The V and J ends lost 7 bases and 7 bases, in that order; junction bases with no gene match: 11. Here the CDR3 reads CASTRLGQGNQPQHF. The CDR3 nucleotides are TGTGCCAGTACTCGACTGGGACAGGGTAACCAGCCCCAGCATTTT.

The chain carries TRBV6-1 and TRBJ1-3; D not resolved. V gave up 3 bases and J gave up 8 bases, with 14 bases separating them. Per germline, CDR1 MNHNS and CDR2 SASEGT. CDR3 length: 14 residues. The CDR3 reads CASSDGGRTDTIYF. Here the CDR3 DNA reads TGTGCCAGCAGTGACGGTGGGCGCACAGACACCATATATTTT.

The table lists this clone with a count of one. The chain recombines TRBV20-1 with TRBJ2-3; 11 bases are shared with TRBD2. This CDR3 spans 16 amino acids. Trimming at V came to 3 bases and at J to 4 bases, leaving 9 bases not matched to a gene. Germline V gene data show CDR1 as DFQATT and CDR2 as SNEGSKA (reference sequence). Written as DNA, the CDR3 is TGCAGTGCTAGTGAATCTAGCGGGGGGCCGTCAGATACGCAGTATTTT. Protein product: CSASESSGGPSDTQYF.

As DNA, the CDR3 is TGTGCCAGCACCACTTACTACGAGCAGTACTTC. Encoded protein: CASTTYYEQYF. The chain recombines TRBV2 with TRBJ2-7; D remains unclear. Trimming stripped 7 bases from V and 3 bases from J, with 7 bases between. The CDR3 runs 11 residues. Germline V gene data show CDR1 as SNHLY and CDR2 as FYNNEI.

The genes are TRBV27 and TRBJ2-3; D is unclear. Trimming removed 6 bases at V and 2 bases at J, with 6 bases between. The CDR3 has 12 residues. CDR1 and CDR2 from the germline V gene are MNHEY and SMNVEV (reference sequence). The CDR3 sequence is CASSHDTDTQYF. CDR3 coding DNA: TGTGCCAGCAGCCACGACACAGATACGCAGTATTTT.

The J gene is TRBJ1-2, the V gene TRBV4-1; 7 bases line up with TRBD1. The V and J ends lost 2 bases and 3 bases, in that order; junction bases with no gene match: 3. This CDR3 contains 14 residues. Germline-derived CDR1 and CDR2 are MGHRA and YSYEKL. The DNA of the CDR3 is TGCGCCAGCAGCCAAATTCAGGGGGACTATGGCTACACCTTC. Translating it yields CASSQIQGDYGYTF.

The gene calls are TRBV5-8 and TRBJ1-3, with D maybe TRBD1 (6 bases). The CDR3 has 15 residues. Deletions cut 3 bases from V and 2 bases from J, with 12 bases between. The germline V gene encodes CDR1 SGHTS and CDR2 YDEGEE. CDR3: CASSYVGGPGNTIYF. CDR3 DNA sequence: TGTGCCAGCAGCTATGTAGGGGGTCCTGGAAACACCATATATTTT.

V is TRBV6-2 or TRBV6-3 and J is TRBJ2-5; possibly TRBD1 or TRBD2 for D (5 bases each). The germline V and J ends were trimmed by 6 bases and 9 bases, with 26 bases remaining between them. The CDR3 contains 16 residues. Germline CDR1 reads MNHEY; CDR2 reads SVGEGT. The CDR3 nucleotides read TGTGCCAGCAGCCCTTCCGACAGTCCGGGGTATTTAGCCCAGTACTTC. Protein product: CASSPSDSPGYLAQYF.

This clone has only one observation. V is TRBV6-5 and J is TRBJ1-1; no definite D call. V was pared by 8 bases and J by 4 bases, with 5 bases between. Germline V lookup: CDR1 MNHEY, CDR2 SVGAGI. The CDR3 has 10 residues. The CDR3 coding sequence is TGTGCCAGCCGGGTCACTGAAGCTTTCTTT. It translates to CASRVTEAFF.

The CDR3 here is CASSQEDSPLHF. CDR3 DNA: TGTGCCAGCAGCCAAGAGGATTCACCCCTCCACTTT. The V gene is TRBV2, the J gene TRBJ1-6; D is unclear. V lost 6 bases to trimming and J lost 8 bases, with 8 bases between them. In germline, CDR1 is SNHLY, CDR2 FYNNEI. The CDR3 extends over 12 amino acids.

The V and J genes are TRBV5-1 and TRBJ1-1; 8 positions match TRBD1. CDR3 length: 16 amino acids. The J segment lost 6 bases and the V segment lost 4 bases, leaving 14 bases of the junction unmatched. Germline CDR1 SGHRS, CDR2 YFSETQ. The CDR3 region has the DNA TGCGCCAGCAGCCTCGGGACAGGTAGCAGGGGGTCTGAAGCTTTCTTT. This translates into CASSLGTGSRGSEAFF.

V and J are TRBV7-2 and TRBJ1-2, with D possibly matching TRBD1 (5 bases). The V gene lost 1 base and the J gene lost 6 bases, with 12 bases spanning the gap. Germline V lookup: CDR1 SGHTA, CDR2 FQGNSA. The CDR3 runs to 14 residues. The chain's CDR3 is CASSLDRGLHGYTF. DNA of the CDR3: TGTGCCAGCAGCTTAGATAGGGGACTTCATGGCTACACCTTC.